The 8 T cell receptor beta chains given below trace back to one sample, sequenced in a study of breast tumors, draining lymph nodes, adjacent tissues. Samples came from axillary lymph nodes draining the breast cancer. Each CDR3 protein gets one entry after TCRdb re-called the multiplex PCR reads with MiXCR. This table holds about 230,000 distinct CDR3 sequences, approximately 29% found once. Sequencing was performed on axillary lymph node tissue. Receptors were obtained from a female donor with breast cancer. Some clones in this sample may be carry-over from other donors' samples.

V gene TRBV19 combines with J gene TRBJ1-4; 8 bases agree with TRBD1. Germline V CDR1 and CDR2: LNHDA, SQIVND (reference sequence). The CDR3 spans 17 residues. V lost 5 bases and J lost 3; bases outside the gene matches: 11. The CDR3 nucleotides are TGTGCCAGTAGTGTGACAGGGGTAGATCGACCTAATGAAAAACTGTTTTTT. This translates into CASSVTGVDRPNEKLFF. Drawing the rest from reference TRBV19 and TRBJ1-4, the complete variable domain is DGGITQSPKYLFRKEGQNVTLSCEQNLNHDAMYWYRQDPGQGLRLIYYSQIVNDFQKGDIAEGYSVSREKKESFPLTVTSAQKNPTAFYLCASSVTGVDRPNEKLFFGSGTQLSVL.

This clonotype was seen only a few times. This may come from a read error, since a much larger clone is one base off. The chain combines TRBV12-3 or TRBV12-4 with TRBJ2-7; tentative D call: TRBD2 (6 bases). With 5 bases removed from V and 2 bases from J, the gap between germline ends came to 10 bases. CDR3 length: 13 amino acids. The CDR3 DNA reads TGTGCCAGCAGTGACAGACTAGCCTACGAGCAGTACTTC. Its translation is CASSDRLAYEQYF.

This clonotype was recorded once. V gene TRBV15 combines with J gene TRBJ1-6; 7 bases agree with TRBD1. The CDR3 has 14 amino acids. V shed 8 bases and J 6 bases; nucleotides not matched to a gene: 7. Germline CDR1 is LNHNV and CDR2 is YYDKDF (reference sequence). The CDR3 DNA follows: TGTGCCACCGCCGACAGGGACGGTAATTCACCCCTCCACTTT. It yields the protein CATADRDGNSPLHF.

Ten or more counts support this clonotype. As DNA, the CDR3 is TGTGCCTCCTATGGGGGGGTTTACACCTTC. Translated: CASYGGVYTF. The V gene is TRBV6-5, the J gene TRBJ1-2; D perhaps matches TRBD1 (5 bases). The germline CDR1 and CDR2 sequences are MNHEY and SVGAGI. There are 10 residues in the CDR3. Trimming stripped 11 bases from V and 11 bases from J, with 15 bases between.

With regard to this clonotype: Given a much more abundant clone one base away, this may be a read error. CDR3: CVSSPWTPTYEQYF. As DNA, the CDR3 is TGTGTCAGCAGTCCCTGGACTCCGACCTACGAGCAGTACTTC. This chain joins TRBV6-6 and TRBJ2-7; D possibly corresponds to TRBD2 (5 bases). The CDR3 runs 14 residues. Germline V gene sequence: CDR1 MNHNY, CDR2 SVGAGI (reference sequence).

The chain carries TRBV27 and TRBJ2-1, with 8 bases fitting TRBD2. The CDR3 covers 16 residues. V trimming: 5 bases; J trimming: 5 bases; junction bases outside the gene matches: 11. Germline lookup yields CDR1 MNHEY and CDR2 SMNVEV (reference sequence). CDR3 sequence reads: CASSQLAEGPHNEQFF. For the CDR3, the DNA is TGTGCCAGCAGTCAACTAGCGGAGGGGCCCCACAATGAGCAGTTCTTC.

The table lists this clonotype with a few counts. The chain is built from TRBV18 and TRBJ2-3; no clear D gene. The CDR3 spans 17 residues. Trimming took 0 bases from V and 2 from J, leaving 15 bases between them. Germline V gene sequence: CDR1 KGHSH, CDR2 LQKENI. The CDR3 DNA sequence: TGTGCCAGCTCACCACCGGATAAAGCCGCTCTCACAGATACGCAGTATTTT. This encodes CASSPPDKAALTDTQYF.

This clonotype was recorded at least ten times. At one end the junction does not follow the germline gene, possibly because of a read error. The chain employs TRBV9 and TRBJ2-5; D perhaps matches TRBD2 (5 bases). Germline assignment: CDR1 SGDLS and CDR2 YYNGEE. The CDR3 has 14 amino acids. The CDR3 DNA reads as TGTGCCAGCAGCGTAAGCTCCATGGGAGAGACCCAGTCCTTC. Amino acid sequence: CASSVSSMGETQSF.